This TCR beta chain stems from a study of cytomegalovirus exposure and HLA in healthy donors. V dropped 0 bases and J dropped 4 bases, with 12 bases sitting between them. Germline CDR1 is GTSNPN and CDR2 is SVGIG (reference sequence). The CDR3 has 15 amino acids. Worth noting for this clone: Its antigen is unknown.

The PCR contained 60 Vbeta and 13 Jbeta primers. Here immunoSEQ multiplex PCR was the method, and the copy in TCRdb shows in-frame clones only, minus some. The table shows some 140,000 clones, with 76% occurring only once. Broader study findings: HLA alleles showed associations with some 17,000 TCR beta sequences in a later analysis, at a 0.05 false discovery rate.

Sequences were obtained from PBMCs. The sequence came from a female donor in good health and CMV-seropositive. The chain joins TRBV30 to TRBJ1-4, with a weak D call TRBD1 (5 bases). Written as DNA, the CDR3 is TGTGCCTGGAGTGTACTAGGAGGGGTTAATGAAAAACTGTTTTTT. Translation gives CAWSVLGGVNEKLFF.